Below, 3 T cell receptor beta chains from the same sample are listed, as sequenced in a study of T cells in Graves' hyperthyroidism and ophthalmopathy. TCR beta CDR3 regions were amplified from RNA. RT-PCR in the first round (using the HTBI primer set) targeted the TCR CDR3. TCRdb re-called the multiplex PCR reads with MiXCR, one entry per CDR3 protein. The sample records nearly 250,000 distinct CDR3 sequences, roughly 15% being singletons. Source material: blood. These receptors all stem from a woman aged 18-29 years with Graves' ophthalmopathy.

There are many counts of this clonotype. The J gene is TRBJ2-3, the V gene TRBV11-2, with 9 bases lining up with TRBD2. Germline V gives CDR1 SGHAT, CDR2 FQNNGV. The junction had 13 bases not matched to a gene; V was cut back by 7 bases and J by 5 bases. The CDR3 extends over 16 amino acids. Written as DNA, the CDR3 is TGTGCCAGCACCGAGGGACCAGCGGGGGGTGTAGATACGCAGTATTTT. As protein: CASTEGPAGGVDTQYF.

The CDR3 region is CASGLVIGRGRGQPQHF. The CDR3 bases are TGTGCTAGTGGTTTGGTAATCGGGAGGGGGCGAGGTCAGCCCCAGCATTTT. V is TRBV12-5 and J is TRBJ1-5; 7 bases are shared with TRBD1. This CDR3 contains 17 residues. CDR1 and CDR2 from the germline V gene are LGHNT and FRNRAP. Trimming cost V 0 bases and J 6 bases; bases outside gene matches: 11.

At least ten counts were recorded for this clonotype. The genes are TRBV28 and TRBJ1-1; 7 bases match TRBD1. The length of the CDR3 is 14 residues. The V segment lost 3 bases and the J segment 5 bases; nucleotides outside the gene matches: 6. The germline gives CDR1 MDHEN, CDR2 SYDVKM. The CDR3 here is CASSLTGLRTEAFF. CDR3 DNA: TGTGCCAGCAGTTTGACAGGGCTGAGGACTGAAGCTTTCTTT. Based on the CDR3 plus reference TRBV28 and TRBJ1-1, the full variable domain is DVKVTQSSRYLVKRTGEKVFLECVQDMDHENMFWYRQDPGLGLRLIYFSYDVKMKEKGDIPEGYSVSREKKERFSLILESASTNQTSMYLCASSLTGLRTEAFFGQGTRLTVV.